The 12 T cell receptor beta chains listed next were all sequenced from one sample in a study of control samples from healthy donors and cancer patients. Only in-frame clones appear in the TCRdb table, and some are missing; sequencing was by immunoSEQ multiplex PCR. The sample contains over 100,000 clones, roughly 84% of which appear only once. The sequencing input was blood. These receptor sequences come from a man aged 45-65 years in good health.

This clone was recorded only once. This chain links TRBV24-1 with TRBJ2-3; 7 bases match TRBD2. Germline lookup yields CDR1 KGHDR and CDR2 SFDVKD. The CDR3 is 14 amino acids. The V gene end was trimmed by 10 bases and the J gene end by 1 base; junction bases not matched to a gene: 7. The CDR3 bases are TGTGCCACAGGGAGCGGGGCCCGCACAGATACGCAGTATTTT. Its translation: CATGSGARTDTQYF.

The genes are TRBV3-1 (or the pseudogene TRBV3-2) and TRBJ1-5; 7 positions agree with TRBD1. V dropped 5 bases and J dropped 3; count of bases not matched to a gene: 4. Germline V gives CDR1 LGHDT, CDR2 YNNKEL (reference sequence). The CDR3 is made up of 14 amino acids. CDR3 sequence (DNA): TGTGCCAGCAGCAGGGGGACAGACAATCAGCCCCAGCATTTT. It specifies CASSRGTDNQPQHF.

The genes are TRBV5-1 and TRBJ2-7, with 12 bases aligning to TRBD1. Unmatched junction bases numbered 7, after V lost 3 bases and J lost 6 bases. This CDR3 comprises 15 residues. Germline CDR1 and CDR2: SGHRS and YFSETQ. CDR3 in amino acids: CASSWGTGGTGEQYF. The CDR3 DNA reads as TGCGCCAGCAGCTGGGGGACAGGGGGCACAGGCGAGCAGTACTTC. Full variable domain (rest looked up from reference TRBV5-1 and TRBJ2-7): KAGVTQTPRYLIKTRGQQVTLSCSPISGHRSVSWYQQTPGQGLQFLFEYFSETQRNKGNFPGRFSGRQFSNSRSEMNVSTLELGDSALYLCASSWGTGGTGEQYFGPGTRLTVT.

The chain carries TRBV18 and TRBJ2-1; TRBD2 is a possible D gene (6 bases). Germline V lookup: CDR1 KGHSH, CDR2 LQKENI. The V end lost 3 bases, the J end lost 2 bases, and 14 bases lay between the germline ends. The CDR3 runs to 16 residues. The chain's CDR3 is CASSPGTPTTYNEQFF. CDR3 DNA sequence: TGTGCCAGCTCACCTGGGACTCCGACCACCTACAATGAGCAGTTCTTC.

The chain has TRBV6-1 and TRBJ2-5, with TRBD2 matching 13 bases. Germline V CDR1 and CDR2: MNHNS, SASEGT. The CDR3 runs 18 residues. The V and J ends lost 0 bases and 4 bases, in that order; junction bases with no gene match: 8. The CDR3 protein is CASSEAHGTSGVAETQYF. The DNA of the CDR3 is TGTGCCAGCAGTGAAGCCCACGGGACTAGCGGGGTTGCAGAGACCCAGTACTTC.

As regards this clone: Sequence at one end of the junction differs from germline and may be a read error. V gene TRBV3-1 (or the pseudogene TRBV3-2) combines with J gene TRBJ1-1; D is ambiguous. Germline V gene data show CDR1 as LGHDT and CDR2 as YNNKEL (reference sequence). The length of the CDR3 is 13 residues. The CDR3 here is CASNQASFAEAFF. CDR3 nucleotides: TGTGCCAGCAACCAAGCTTCATTCGCTGAAGCTTTCTTT.

This rearrangement joins TRBV19 to TRBJ1-1; no clear D. The CDR3 totals 16 residues. The V gene lost 5 bases and the J gene lost 0 bases, with 16 bases spanning the gap. Germline-derived CDR1 and CDR2 are LNHDA and SQIVND (reference sequence). CDR3 DNA sequence: TGTGCCAGTAGTTGGGAGCAGATCAGCCTGAACACTGAAGCTTTCTTT. Translated: CASSWEQISLNTEAFF.

This chain connects TRBV27 to TRBJ2-4; 10 bases align to TRBD2. This CDR3 has 15 residues. The ends lost 9 bases at V and 3 bases at J; junction bases unmatched: 8. Germline assignment: CDR1 MNHEY and CDR2 SMNVEV (reference sequence). For the CDR3, the DNA is TGTGCCAGGAAGCGGGGGGGGTGTGTCAAAAACATTCAGTACTTC. The encoded protein is CARKRGGCVKNIQYF.

The chain's CDR3 is CASSQVPSGGLYNEQFF. Written as DNA, the CDR3 is TGCGCCAGCAGCCAAGTGCCCAGCGGGGGGCTTTACAATGAGCAGTTCTTC. This sequence joins TRBV4-1 and TRBJ2-1, with 9 bases that match TRBD2. This CDR3 contains 17 residues. Germline values: CDR1 MGHRA, CDR2 YSYEKL. The V segment lost 1 base and the J segment 4 bases; nucleotides outside the gene matches: 8.

This clone has a single count. CDR3 residues: CASSLGLGGRNEQFF. The CDR3, as DNA: TGTGCCAGCAGCCTCGGGCTGGGGGGGCGAAATGAGCAGTTCTTC. The rearrangement joins TRBV11-3 to TRBJ2-1; TRBD2 is a possible D gene (7 bases). Germline loops: CDR1 SGHNT, CDR2 YENEEA. This CDR3 has 15 residues. V was shortened by 5 bases and J by 7 bases, with 18 bases between the two germline ends.

The chain has TRBV28 and TRBJ1-6; D uncertain. Trimming took off 6 bases at V and 0 bases at J, with 6 bases between the two ends. Germline CDR1 reads MDHEN; CDR2 reads SYDVKM. The CDR3 spans 14 residues. The CDR3 DNA follows: TGTGCCAGCAGCCCGAACTCCTATAATTCACCCCTCCACTTT. Translation: CASSPNSYNSPLHF.

This clone came up once. V gene TRBV19 combines with J gene TRBJ1-2; no definite D call. Germline-derived CDR1 and CDR2 are LNHDA and SQIVND (reference sequence). The CDR3 has 15 amino acids. Between the trimmed V and J ends, which lost 11 bases and 0 bases, there was a span of 19 bases. The CDR3 region has the DNA TGTGCCTCCAACGTAGACACAACTACTAACTATGGCTACACCTTC. Its protein product is CASNVDTTTNYGYTF.